This record looks at one T cell receptor beta chain sequence and its context. It lacks a known antigen. No base quality values were provided; no much bigger clone lies one nucleotide off. Spanning cysteine to phenylalanine, the CDR3 consists of 14 amino acids. Only the CDR3 DNA is retained, 42 bases long and in frame from the first base. V trim: 4 bases; J trim: 4 bases; unmatched bases: 7. CDR1 is given as GTSNPN and CDR2 as SVGIG, both from the germline V gene (reference sequence). Each collaborating institution followed its own protocols to collect whole blood in K2EDTA tubes. For TCRbeta analysis, collaborators shipped samples as frozen whole blood, isolated PBMCs, or DNA extracted from either of those sample types. This sample was included in a study of blood T cell repertoires in COVID-19 (dated by TCRdb to 2019 to 2021). About the investigation overall: Samples covering the acute and convalescent phases of COVID-19 were provided by collaborators in the United States, Italy and Spain. The prospective study material was composed of cDNA or gDNA derived from T cells, B-cell-depleted T cells, or PBMCs. The dataset comprised deeply sampled blood TCRbeta repertoires from subjects exposed to, actively infected with, or recovered from COVID-19. A freely available public database, intended as a resource for researchers studying the immune response to SARS-CoV-2, is where the repertoires were released. The samples were drawn from the first 160 participants of the ongoing ImmuneRACE study and from 1,254 subjects provided by 6 global collaborators. Sample metadata almost always included a de-identified subject ID, COVID-19 status, age in years and sex. HLA class I and class II types, where available, came from metadata supplied by the sample provider rather than from assay-based typing.

Broad study findings and their caveats: How much clinical and demographic metadata was included differed by source and by participant, and the metadata was provided uncurated.

TCRbeta CDR3 regions were amplified from genomic DNA by means of the immunoSEQ Assay, a bias-controlled multiplex PCR. As for the authors' bioinformatics: Nucleated cell counts per sample were estimated from amplification of reference gene primers within the assay. Sequence reads were collapsed and filtered to measure the absolute abundance of every unique TCRbeta CDR3 rearrangement. For each sample, productive Simpson clonality was calculated as the square root of Simpson's diversity index across productive rearrangements. In its TCRdb copy, this immuneACCESS table keeps in-frame sequences only and misses some clones. Where compared with another copy, unresolved V genes explain less than half of these, and the others have no known cause. D and trimming were read from the DNA, whereas the V and J calls and clone size are those reported in that table. For this sample the table gives about 160,000 clones, of which 86% were detected only once. The leading ten clones occupy approximately 4% of the sample.

Recombination linked TRBV30 to TRBJ1-1, with 9 central nucleotides matching TRBD1. This clonotype was obtained from an older woman with acute or convalescent COVID-19. The sequencing sample was made of peripheral blood. The nucleotide sequence reads TGTGCCTGGACTACGGTGACAGGGGGCACTGAAGCTTTCTTT. Its translation is CAWTTVTGGTEAFF.